This T cell receptor beta chain is drawn from a study of blood T cell repertoires in COVID-19. The trim removed 4 bases at V and 4 bases at J, leaving 3 bases unmatched. The CDR3 runs to 15 residues. CDR1 SGHRS and CDR2 YFSETQ come from the germline V gene. Repertoires were generated with immunoSEQ multiplex PCR, while TCRdb's copy carries only in-frame clones and drops some. The data show some 96,000 clones, about nine tenths seen once. The receptor was derived from a man aged 45 to 65 with acute or convalescent COVID-19. The chain links TRBV5-1 to TRBJ2-1; 12 bases align to TRBD2. The sample taken for sequencing was peripheral blood. CDR3 residues: CASSETSGGYNEQFF. CDR3 DNA: TGCGCCAGCAGCGAAACTAGCGGGGGGTACAATGAGCAGTTCTTC.